Listed here are 8 T cell receptor beta chains from one sample, sequenced in a study of tumor-infiltrating lymphocytes in primary liver carcinoma. The approximately 17-34 mg bulk tissue piece was not sorted before simultaneous RNA and DNA extraction. From approximately 500 ng total RNA, TCR beta cDNA was generated with a primer in the constant region. It was through three nested multiplex PCR rounds of slightly modified ARM-PCR that TCR beta libraries arose. Running around 9 cycles apiece, the first two PCR rounds relied on TRBV1-TRBV30 forward primers together with a C-beta reverse primer. TCRdb fed the multiplex PCR reads into MiXCR, producing one record per CDR3 protein. Counted here are tens of thousands of distinct CDR3 sequences, 70% to 80% occurring once; the ten biggest clones make up 25% to 35%. Sequencing was done on a sample of liver tumor tissue from sampling region 5. Described subset: tumor region T5, tumor centre. These receptors were taken from a woman in her twenties or thirties with primary liver carcinoma and hepatitis B virus infection.

The chain is built from TRBV10-2 and TRBJ1-1; D is ambiguous. This CDR3 region has 14 residues. Germline CDR1 is WSHSY and CDR2 is SAAADI. The CDR3 bases are TGCGTCAGTACTGAGTCGACGGCGGGCACTGAAGCTTTCTTT. It encodes CVSTESTAGTEAFF.

The chain is built from TRBV29-1 and TRBJ1-2; D remains ambiguous. The V end lost 2 bases, the J end lost 8 bases, and 12 bases lay between the germline ends. The CDR3 extends over 12 amino acids. Germline assignment: CDR1 SQVTM and CDR2 ANQGSEA. Written as DNA, the CDR3 is TGCAGCGTTGAACCTTGGAGTGGCGGCTACACCTTC. Translation: CSVEPWSGGYTF.

For this clonotype: One end of the junction is discordant with germline, which a read error may explain. The chain couples TRBV7-9 to TRBJ2-3, with TRBD2 as a possible D gene (6 bases). This CDR3 has 16 amino acids. Germline CDR1 and CDR2: SEHNR and FQNEAQ (reference sequence). The CDR3 nucleotides are TGTGTCAGCAGCCTATTACTAGCAGAAGCCACAGATACGCAGTATTTT. Its protein is CVSSLLLAEATDTQYF.

This rearrangement joins TRBV5-1 to TRBJ2-1, with no clear D. V lost 6 bases to trimming and J lost 0 bases, with 16 bases between them. The CDR3 is 16 amino acids. Germline V gives CDR1 SGHRS, CDR2 YFSETQ. DNA of the CDR3: TGCGCCAGCACCCCTCTGGGCCTCAGCTCCTACAATGAGCAGTTCTTC. Its translation: CASTPLGLSSYNEQFF. The variable domain in full, completed from reference TRBV5-1 and TRBJ2-1, reads KAGVTQTPRYLIKTRGQQVTLSCSPISGHRSVSWYQQTPGQGLQFLFEYFSETQRNKGNFPGRFSGRQFSNSRSEMNVSTLELGDSALYLCASTPLGLSSYNEQFFGPGTRLTVL.

In the case of this clonotype: Germline is not matched at one junction end, which may reflect a read error. The chain combines TRBV30 with TRBJ2-1, with D possibly matching TRBD2 (5 bases). The CDR3 length is 13 residues. Germline V lookup: CDR1 GTSNPN, CDR2 SVGIG (reference sequence). In DNA, the CDR3 is TGTGCCTGCGTCTACGCGGGCTACACTGAGCAGTTCTTC. It translates to CACVYAGYTEQFF.

This clonotype was found many times. The rearrangement links TRBV11-2 to TRBJ2-7, with 12 bases matching TRBD2. Germline CDR1 is SGHAT and CDR2 is FQNNGV. Trimming took 4 bases from V and 3 from J; bases not matched to a gene: 16. The CDR3 consists of 19 residues. CDR3: CASSSVTGLAGAIIYEQYF. The CDR3 nucleotides are TGTGCCAGCAGCTCCGTCACGGGACTAGCGGGCGCGATCATCTACGAGCAGTACTTC. The whole variable domain, remainder taken from reference TRBV11-2 and TRBJ2-7, is EAGVAQSPRYKIIEKRQSVAFWCNPISGHATLYWYQQILGQGPKLLIQFQNNGVVDDSQLPKDRFSAERLKGVDSTLKIQPAKLEDSAVYLCASSSVTGLAGAIIYEQYFGPGTRLTVT.

On this clonotype itself: Germline and junction disagree at one end, which may indicate a read error. This chain joins TRBV30 and TRBJ2-7; D perhaps matches TRBD1 (5 bases). CDR1 is GTSNPN, CDR2 SVGIG, per germline (reference sequence). The CDR3 runs 12 residues. The CDR3 sequence: CTWGRVGYEQYF. In DNA form, the CDR3 reads TGTACCTGGGGCAGGGTAGGGTACGAGCAGTACTTC.

The rearrangement links TRBV29-1 to TRBJ2-3; possibly TRBD1 or TRBD2 for D (7 bases each). The CDR3 loop spans 24 amino acids. The V end lost 8 bases, the J end lost 1 base, and 46 bases lay between the germline ends. Germline CDR1 SQVTM, CDR2 ANQGSEA. CDR3 in DNA: TGCAGCATAGAGCAGATACATGGCCGACAGGGTTCGGCGGAATCTAGCGGAGGCACAGATACGCAGTATTTT. Its protein product is CSIEQIHGRQGSAESSGGTDTQYF.